This T cell receptor beta chain derives from a study of cytomegalovirus exposure and HLA in healthy donors. The ends were cut back, 3 bases at V and 7 bases at J, with 16 bases in the middle. Germline CDR1 and CDR2: MDHEN and SYDVKM. The CDR3 contains 15 residues. This clone has a handful of counts. PCR used 60 Vbeta primers and 13 Jbeta primers. The protocol was immunoSEQ multiplex PCR, while the TCRdb copy is restricted to in-frame clones and leaves out a portion. The sample has more than 150,000 clones; less than 80% are singletons. The V and J genes are TRBV28 and TRBJ1-5; D is possibly TRBD1 (6 bases). Sequenced input: PBMCs. The receptor was derived from a man younger than 30 in good health and CMV-seronegative. In DNA form, the CDR3 reads TGTGCCAGCAGTTTTGCTCAGGGGTCCCGGCAGCCCCAGCATTTT. Its protein product is CASSFAQGSRQPQHF.